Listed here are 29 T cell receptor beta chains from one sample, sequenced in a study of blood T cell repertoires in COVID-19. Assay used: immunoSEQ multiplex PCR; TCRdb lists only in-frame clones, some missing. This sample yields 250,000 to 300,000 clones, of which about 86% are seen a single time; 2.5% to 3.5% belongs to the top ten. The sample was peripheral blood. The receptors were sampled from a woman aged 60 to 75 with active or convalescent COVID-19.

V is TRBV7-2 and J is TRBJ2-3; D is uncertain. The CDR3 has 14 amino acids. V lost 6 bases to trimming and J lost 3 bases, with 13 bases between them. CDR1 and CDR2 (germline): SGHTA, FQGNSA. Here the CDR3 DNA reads TGTGCCAGCAGTCCCGAGGCGAGAACAGATACGCAGTATTTT. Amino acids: CASSPEARTDTQYF.

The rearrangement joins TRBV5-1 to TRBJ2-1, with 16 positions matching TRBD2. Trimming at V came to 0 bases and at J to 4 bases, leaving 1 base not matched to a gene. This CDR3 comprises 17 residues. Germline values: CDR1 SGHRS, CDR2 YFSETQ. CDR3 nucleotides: TGCGCCAGCAGCTTGGAGGGACTAGCGGGGGGGTACAATGAGCAGTTCTTC. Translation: CASSLEGLAGGYNEQFF.

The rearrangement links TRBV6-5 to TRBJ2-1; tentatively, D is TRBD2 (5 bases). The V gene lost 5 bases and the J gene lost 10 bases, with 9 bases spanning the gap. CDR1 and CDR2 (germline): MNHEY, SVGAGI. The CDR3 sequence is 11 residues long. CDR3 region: CASSHPGEQFF. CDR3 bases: TGTGCCAGCAGTCACCCGGGGGAGCAGTTCTTC.

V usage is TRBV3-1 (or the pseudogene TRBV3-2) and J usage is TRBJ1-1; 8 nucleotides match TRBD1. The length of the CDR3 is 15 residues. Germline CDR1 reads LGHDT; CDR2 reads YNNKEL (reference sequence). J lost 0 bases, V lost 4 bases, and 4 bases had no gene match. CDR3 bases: TGTGCCAGCAGCCTTCGACAGGGGCTGAACACTGAAGCTTTCTTT. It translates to CASSLRQGLNTEAFF.

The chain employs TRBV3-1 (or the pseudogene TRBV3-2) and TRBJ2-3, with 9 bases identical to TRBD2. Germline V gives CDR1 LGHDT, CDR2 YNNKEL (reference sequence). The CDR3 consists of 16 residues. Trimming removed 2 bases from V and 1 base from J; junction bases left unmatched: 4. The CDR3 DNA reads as TGTGCCAGCAGCCAAACCCTAGCGGGACGCACAGATACGCAGTATTTT. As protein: CASSQTLAGRTDTQYF.

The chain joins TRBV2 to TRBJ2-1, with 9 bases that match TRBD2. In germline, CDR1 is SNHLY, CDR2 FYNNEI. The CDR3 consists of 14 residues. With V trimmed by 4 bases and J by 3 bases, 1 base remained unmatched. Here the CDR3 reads CASSVSGGYNEQFF. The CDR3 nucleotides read TGTGCCAGCAGTGTTAGCGGGGGCTACAATGAGCAGTTCTTC.

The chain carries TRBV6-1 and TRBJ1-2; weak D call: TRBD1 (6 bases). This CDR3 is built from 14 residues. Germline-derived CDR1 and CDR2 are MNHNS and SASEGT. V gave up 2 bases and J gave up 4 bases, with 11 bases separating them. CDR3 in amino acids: CASSEWGLGYGYTF. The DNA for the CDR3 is TGTGCCAGCAGTGAATGGGGGCTGGGCTATGGCTACACCTTC.

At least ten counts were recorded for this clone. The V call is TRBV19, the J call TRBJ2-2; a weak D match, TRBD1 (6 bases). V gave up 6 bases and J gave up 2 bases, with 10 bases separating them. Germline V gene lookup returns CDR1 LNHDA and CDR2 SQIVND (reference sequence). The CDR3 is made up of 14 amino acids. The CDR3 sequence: CASRGAANTGELFF. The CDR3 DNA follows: TGTGCCAGTAGGGGGGCGGCTAACACCGGGGAGCTGTTTTTT.

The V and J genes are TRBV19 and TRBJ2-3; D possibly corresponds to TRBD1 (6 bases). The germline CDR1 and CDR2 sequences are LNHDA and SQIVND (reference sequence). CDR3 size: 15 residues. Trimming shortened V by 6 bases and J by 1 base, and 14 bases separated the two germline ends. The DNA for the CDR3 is TGTGCCAGTAGCAGGGGCGGAAACGGCACAGATACGCAGTATTTT. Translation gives CASSRGGNGTDTQYF.

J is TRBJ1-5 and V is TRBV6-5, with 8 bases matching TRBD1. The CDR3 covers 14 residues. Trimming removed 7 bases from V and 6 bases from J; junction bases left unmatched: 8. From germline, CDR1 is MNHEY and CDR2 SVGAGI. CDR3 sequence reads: CASILAGGFQPQHF. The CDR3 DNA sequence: TGTGCCAGCATCTTGGCAGGGGGCTTTCAGCCCCAGCATTTT.

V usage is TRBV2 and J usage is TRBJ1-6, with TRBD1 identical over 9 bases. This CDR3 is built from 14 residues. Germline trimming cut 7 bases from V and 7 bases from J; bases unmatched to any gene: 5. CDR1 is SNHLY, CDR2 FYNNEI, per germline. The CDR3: CASTPGQGNSPLHF. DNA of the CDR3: TGTGCCAGCACCCCTGGACAGGGGAATTCACCCCTCCACTTT.

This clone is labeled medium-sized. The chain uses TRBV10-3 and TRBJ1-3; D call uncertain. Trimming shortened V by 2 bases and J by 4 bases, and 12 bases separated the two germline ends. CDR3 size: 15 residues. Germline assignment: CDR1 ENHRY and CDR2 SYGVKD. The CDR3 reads CAISEELAWGNTIYF. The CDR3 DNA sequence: TGTGCCATCAGTGAGGAGTTAGCCTGGGGAAACACCATATATTTT.

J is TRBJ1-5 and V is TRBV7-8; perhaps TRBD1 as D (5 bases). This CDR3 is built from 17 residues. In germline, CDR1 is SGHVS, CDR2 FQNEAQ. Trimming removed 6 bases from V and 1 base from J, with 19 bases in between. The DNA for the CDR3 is TGTGCCAGCAGTACATTGGGCGGGGGGGGAAGCAATCAGCCCCAGCATTTT. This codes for CASSTLGGGGSNQPQHF.

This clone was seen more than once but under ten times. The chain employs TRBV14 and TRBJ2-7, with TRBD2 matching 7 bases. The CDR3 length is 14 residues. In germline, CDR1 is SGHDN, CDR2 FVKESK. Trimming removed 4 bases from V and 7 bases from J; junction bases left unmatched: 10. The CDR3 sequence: CASSPRGLKMEQYF. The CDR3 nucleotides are TGTGCCAGCAGCCCACGGGGACTAAAGATGGAGCAGTACTTC.

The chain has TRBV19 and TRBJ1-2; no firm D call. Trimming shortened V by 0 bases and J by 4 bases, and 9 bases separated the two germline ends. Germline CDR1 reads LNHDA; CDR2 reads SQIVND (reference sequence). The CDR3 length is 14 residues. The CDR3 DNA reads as TGTGCCAGTAGTATAGAGGTAGCTTTCTATGGCTACACCTTC. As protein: CASSIEVAFYGYTF.

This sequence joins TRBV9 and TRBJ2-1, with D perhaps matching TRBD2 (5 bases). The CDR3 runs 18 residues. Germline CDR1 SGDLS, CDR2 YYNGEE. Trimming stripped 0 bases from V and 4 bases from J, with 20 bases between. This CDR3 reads CASSVATGLSLGYNEQFF. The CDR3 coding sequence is TGTGCCAGCAGCGTAGCTACGGGGTTATCTTTGGGGTACAATGAGCAGTTCTTC.

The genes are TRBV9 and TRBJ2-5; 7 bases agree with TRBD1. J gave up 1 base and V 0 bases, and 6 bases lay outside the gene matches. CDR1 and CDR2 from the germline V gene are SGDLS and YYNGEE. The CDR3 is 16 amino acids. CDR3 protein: CASSVEVRGLQETQYF. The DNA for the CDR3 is TGTGCCAGCAGCGTAGAAGTGAGGGGGCTCCAAGAGACCCAGTACTTC.

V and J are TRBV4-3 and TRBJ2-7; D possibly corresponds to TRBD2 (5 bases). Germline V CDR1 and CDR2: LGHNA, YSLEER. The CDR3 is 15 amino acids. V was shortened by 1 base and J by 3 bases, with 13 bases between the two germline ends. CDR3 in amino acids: CASSQAFRDGYEQYF. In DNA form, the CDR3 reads TGCGCCAGCAGCCAAGCCTTTCGGGATGGCTACGAGCAGTACTTC.

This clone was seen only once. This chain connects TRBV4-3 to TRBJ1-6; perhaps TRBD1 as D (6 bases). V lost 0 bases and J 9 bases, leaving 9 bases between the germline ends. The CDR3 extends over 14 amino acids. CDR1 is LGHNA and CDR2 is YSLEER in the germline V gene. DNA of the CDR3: TGCGCCAGCAGCCAAGATAACAGGGCTTCACCCCTCCACTTT. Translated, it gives CASSQDNRASPLHF.

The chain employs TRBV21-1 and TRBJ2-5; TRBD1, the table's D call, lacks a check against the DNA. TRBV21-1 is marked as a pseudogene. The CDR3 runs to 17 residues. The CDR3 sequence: CASSKWRTGDEQETQYF. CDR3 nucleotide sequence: TGTGCCAGCAGCAAATGGCGGACAGGGGACGAGCAAGAGACCCAGTACTTC.

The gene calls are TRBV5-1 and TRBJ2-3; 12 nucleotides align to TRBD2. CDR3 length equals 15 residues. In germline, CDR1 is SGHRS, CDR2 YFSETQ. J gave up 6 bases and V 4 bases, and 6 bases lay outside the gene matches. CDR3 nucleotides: TGCGCCAGCAGCCGCCTAGCGGGGGGGCCCGATACGCAGTATTTT. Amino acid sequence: CASSRLAGGPDTQYF.

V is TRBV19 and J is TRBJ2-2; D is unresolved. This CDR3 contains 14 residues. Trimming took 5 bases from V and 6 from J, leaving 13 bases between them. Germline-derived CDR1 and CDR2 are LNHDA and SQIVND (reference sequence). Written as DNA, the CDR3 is TGTGCCAGTAGTCTCAGCCCTAGGTCCGGGGAGCTGTTTTTT. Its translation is CASSLSPRSGELFF.

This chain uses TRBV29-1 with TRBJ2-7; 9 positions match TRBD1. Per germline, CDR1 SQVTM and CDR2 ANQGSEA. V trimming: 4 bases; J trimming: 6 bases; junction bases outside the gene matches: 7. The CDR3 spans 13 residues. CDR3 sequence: CSVARDRVGEQYF. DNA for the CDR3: TGCAGCGTTGCCCGGGACAGGGTGGGCGAGCAGTACTTC.

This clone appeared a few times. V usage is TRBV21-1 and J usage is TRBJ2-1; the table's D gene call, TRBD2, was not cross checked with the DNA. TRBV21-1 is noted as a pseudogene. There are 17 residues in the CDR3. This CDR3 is CASSKGGASGAPNEQFF. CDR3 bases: TGTGCCAGCAGCAAAGGCGGGGCTAGCGGGGCCCCCAATGAGCAGTTCTTC.

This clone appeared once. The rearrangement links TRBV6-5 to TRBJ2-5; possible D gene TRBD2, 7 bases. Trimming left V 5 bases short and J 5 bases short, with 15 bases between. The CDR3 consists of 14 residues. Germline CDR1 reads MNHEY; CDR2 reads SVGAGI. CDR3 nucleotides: TGTGCCAGCAGTCGGAGGGGGGGCCAGGAGACCCAGTACTTC. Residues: CASSRRGGQETQYF.

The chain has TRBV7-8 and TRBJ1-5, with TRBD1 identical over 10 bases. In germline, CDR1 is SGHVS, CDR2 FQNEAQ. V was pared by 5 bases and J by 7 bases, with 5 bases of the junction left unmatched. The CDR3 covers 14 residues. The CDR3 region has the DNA TGTGCCAGCAGCAGACAGGGGGCAGTGCAGCCCCAGCATTTT. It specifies CASSRQGAVQPQHF.

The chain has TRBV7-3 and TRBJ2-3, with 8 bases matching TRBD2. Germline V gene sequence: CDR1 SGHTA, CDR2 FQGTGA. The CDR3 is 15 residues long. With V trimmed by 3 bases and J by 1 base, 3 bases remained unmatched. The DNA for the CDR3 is TGTGCCAGCAGCTTCCGGGGGGGCGGCACAGATACGCAGTATTTT. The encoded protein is CASSFRGGGTDTQYF.

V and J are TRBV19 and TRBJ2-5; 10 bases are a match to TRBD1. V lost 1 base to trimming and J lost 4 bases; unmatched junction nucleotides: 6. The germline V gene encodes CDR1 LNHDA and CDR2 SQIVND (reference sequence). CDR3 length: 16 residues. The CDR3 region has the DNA TGTGCCAGTAGTATAGTCCCCGGACAGGGGGGAGAGACCCAGTACTTC. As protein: CASSIVPGQGGETQYF.

DNA for the CDR3: TGTGCCAGCAGCGTAGGAGGACATACGAATGAAAAACTGTTTTTT. This sequence encodes CASSVGGHTNEKLFF. The V call is TRBV9, the J call TRBJ1-4; D is perhaps TRBD1 (5 bases). The germline gives CDR1 SGDLS, CDR2 YYNGEE. The CDR3 runs 15 residues. Trimming shortened V by 0 bases and J by 5 bases, and 11 bases separated the two germline ends. Complete variable domain (other parts from reference TRBV9 and TRBJ1-4): DSGVTQTPKHLITATGQRVTLRCSPRSGDLSVYWYQQSLDQGLQFLIQYYNGEERAKGNILERFSAQQFPDLHSELNLSSLELGDSALYFCASSVGGHTNEKLFFGSGTQLSVL.